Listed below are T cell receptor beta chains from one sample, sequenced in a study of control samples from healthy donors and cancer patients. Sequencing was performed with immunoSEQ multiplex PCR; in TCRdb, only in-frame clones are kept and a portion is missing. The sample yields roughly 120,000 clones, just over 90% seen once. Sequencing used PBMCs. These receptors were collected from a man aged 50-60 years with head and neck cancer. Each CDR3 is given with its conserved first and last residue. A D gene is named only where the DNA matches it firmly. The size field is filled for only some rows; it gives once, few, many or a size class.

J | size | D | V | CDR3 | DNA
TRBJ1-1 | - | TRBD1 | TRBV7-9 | CASTYGAGGDTEAFF | TGTGCCAGCACCTACGGGGCAGGGGGGGACACTGAAGCTTTCTTT
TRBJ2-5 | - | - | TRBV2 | CASTSDYKETQYF | TGTGCCAGCACCTCGGACTACAAAGAGACCCAGTACTTC
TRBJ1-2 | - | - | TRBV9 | CASSGPDGNYGYTF | TGTGCCAGCAGCGGCCCGGACGGGAACTATGGCTACACCTTC
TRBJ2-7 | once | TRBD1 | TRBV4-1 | CASSPYLGQGIFITTYEQYF | TGCGCCAGCAGCCCCTACCTAGGACAGGGGATTTTCATCACGACGTACGAGCAGTACTTC
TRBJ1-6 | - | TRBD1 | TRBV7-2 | CASSGDRLGSPLHF | TGTGCCAGCAGCGGGGACAGACTCGGAAGTCCCCTCCACTTT
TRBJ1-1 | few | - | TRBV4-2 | CASSEEGLNTEAFF | TGTGCCAGCAGCGAAGAGGGGCTGAACACTGAAGCTTTCTTT
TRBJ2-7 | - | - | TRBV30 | CAWSVLNEQYF | TGTGCCTGGAGTGTACTGAACGAGCAGTACTTC
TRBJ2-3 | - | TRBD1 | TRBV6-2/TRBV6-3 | CASSYSDRLDTQYF | TGTGCCAGCAGTTACTCGGACAGGTTAGATACGCAGTATTTT
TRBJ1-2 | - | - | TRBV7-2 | CASSFQRQYGYTF | TGTGCCAGCAGCTTCCAGCGCCAGTATGGCTACACCTTC
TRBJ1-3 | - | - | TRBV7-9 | CASSPPEQPGNTIYF | TGTGCCAGCAGCCCGCCGGAACAGCCTGGAAACACCATATATTTT
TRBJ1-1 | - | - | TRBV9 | CASSPPTGTTEAFF | TGTGCCAGCAGCCCCCCGACAGGAACAACTGAAGCTTTCTTT
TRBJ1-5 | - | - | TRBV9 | CASSGRDGNQPQHF | TGTGCCAGCAGCGGCCGGGACGGAAATCAGCCCCAGCATTTT
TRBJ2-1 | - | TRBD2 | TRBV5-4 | CASSLELAGAPNEQFF | TGTGCCAGCAGCTTGGAACTAGCGGGGGCGCCCAATGAGCAGTTCTTC
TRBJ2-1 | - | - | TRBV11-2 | CASSSDYAPHNEQFF | TGTGCCAGCAGCTCGGACTACGCCCCCCACAATGAGCAGTTCTTC
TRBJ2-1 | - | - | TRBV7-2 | CASSLVGGRGEQFF | TGTGCCAGCAGCTTAGTCGGGGGGCGGGGTGAGCAGTTCTTC
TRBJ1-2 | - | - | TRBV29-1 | CSAALQQTNYGYTF | TGCAGCGCCGCCCTTCAACAGACTAACTATGGCTACACCTTC
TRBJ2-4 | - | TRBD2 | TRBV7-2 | CASSLAFRGGQNIQYF | TGTGCCAGCAGCTTAGCTTTCCGCGGGGGACAAAACATTCAGTACTTC
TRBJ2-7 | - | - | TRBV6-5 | CASSQGGYEQYF | TGTGCCAGCAGTCAGGGGGGTTACGAGCAGTACTTC
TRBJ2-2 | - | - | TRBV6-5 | CASSYGTTTGELFF | TGTGCCAGCAGTTACGGGACAACTACCGGGGAGCTGTTTTTT
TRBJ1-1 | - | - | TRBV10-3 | CAISTTGPNTEAFF | TGTGCCATCAGTACAACAGGACCGAACACTGAAGCTTTCTTT
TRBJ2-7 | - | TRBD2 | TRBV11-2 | CASSSSGGGSGEQYF | TGTGCCAGCAGCTCTAGCGGGGGGGGTTCCGGCGAGCAGTACTTC
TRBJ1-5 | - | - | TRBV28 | CAVGSSNQPQHF | TGTGCTGTGGGGTCTAGCAATCAGCCCCAGCATTTT
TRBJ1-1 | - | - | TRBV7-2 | CASSLVSAEAFF | TGTGCCAGCAGCTTAGTAAGCGCTGAAGCTTTCTTT
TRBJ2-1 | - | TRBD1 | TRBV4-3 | CASSQEGRGWQFF | TGCGCCAGCAGCCAAGAGGGCAGGGGGTGGCAGTTCTTC
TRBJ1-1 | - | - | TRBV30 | CAWLRFMNTEAFF | TGTGCCTGGCTCAGGTTCATGAACACTGAAGCTTTCTTT
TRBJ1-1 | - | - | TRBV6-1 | CASSEYGAIETEAFF | TGTGCCAGCAGTGAATACGGGGCAATAGAGACTGAAGCTTTCTTT
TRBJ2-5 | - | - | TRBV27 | CASSLSRAETQYF | TGTGCCAGCAGTTTATCGAGGGCAGAGACCCAGTACTTC
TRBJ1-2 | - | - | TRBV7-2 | CASSSRVAYGYTF | TGTGCCAGCAGCTCGCGGGTTGCCTATGGCTACACCTTC
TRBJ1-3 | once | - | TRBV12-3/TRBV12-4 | CASSPGPSAIYF | TGTGCCAGCAGTCCCGGACCCTCGGCCATATATTTT
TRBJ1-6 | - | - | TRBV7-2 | CASSLDPNSPLHF | TGTGCCAGCAGCTTAGATCCGAATTCACCCCTCCACTTT
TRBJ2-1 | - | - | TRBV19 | CASSITGDANEQFF | TGTGCCAGTAGTATAACGGGGGACGCCAATGAGCAGTTCTTC